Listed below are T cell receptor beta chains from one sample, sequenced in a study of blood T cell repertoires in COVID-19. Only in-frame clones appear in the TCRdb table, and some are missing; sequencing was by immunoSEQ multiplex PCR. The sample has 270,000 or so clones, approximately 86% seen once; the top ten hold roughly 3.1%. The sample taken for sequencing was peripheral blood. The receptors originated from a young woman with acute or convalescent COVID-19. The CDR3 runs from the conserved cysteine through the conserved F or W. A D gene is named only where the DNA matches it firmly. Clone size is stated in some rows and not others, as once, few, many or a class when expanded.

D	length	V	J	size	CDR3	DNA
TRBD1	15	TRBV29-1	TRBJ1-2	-	CSVSNPGQSNYGYTF	TGCAGCGTTTCAAACCCGGGACAGTCTAACTATGGCTACACCTTC
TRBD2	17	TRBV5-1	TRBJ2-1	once	CASSLPSGSQGYNEQFF	TGCGCCAGCAGCTTGCCTAGCGGGAGTCAGGGCTACAATGAGCAGTTCTTC
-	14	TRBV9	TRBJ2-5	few	CASSVGQTPRTQYF	TGTGCCAGCAGCGTTGGACAGACCCCCAGGACCCAGTACTTC
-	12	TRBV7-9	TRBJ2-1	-	CASTPGRVEQFF	TGTGCCAGCACCCCCGGCCGGGTTGAGCAGTTCTTC
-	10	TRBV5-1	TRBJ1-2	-	CASSGDGYTF	TGCGCCAGCAGCGGAGATGGCTACACCTTC
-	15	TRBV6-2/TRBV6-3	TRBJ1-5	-	CASSYGQTNNQPQHF	TGTGCCAGCAGTTACGGGCAGACAAACAATCAGCCCCAGCATTTT
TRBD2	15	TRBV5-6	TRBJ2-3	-	CASSLELAGADTQYF	TGTGCCAGCAGCTTGGAACTAGCGGGAGCCGATACGCAGTATTTT
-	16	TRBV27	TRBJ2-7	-	CASRPLGARGSYEQYF	TGTGCCAGCAGGCCCCTTGGAGCGAGAGGCTCCTACGAGCAGTACTTC
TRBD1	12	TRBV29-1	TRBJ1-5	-	CSVGGGGQPQHF	TGCAGCGTTGGAGGGGGCGGTCAGCCCCAGCATTTT
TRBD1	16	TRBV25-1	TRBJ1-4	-	CASSESQGALNEKLFF	TGTGCCAGCAGTGAGAGCCAGGGGGCCCTAAATGAAAAACTGTTTTTT
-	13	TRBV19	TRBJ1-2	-	CASSIGRGDGYTF	TGTGCCAGTAGTATTGGCAGGGGCGACGGCTACACCTTC
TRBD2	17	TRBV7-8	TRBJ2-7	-	CASSLARGSRVDYEQYF	TGTGCCAGCAGCTTAGCGCGCGGGAGTCGGGTTGATTACGAGCAGTACTTC
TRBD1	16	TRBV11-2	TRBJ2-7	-	CASSPPRGQGIYEQYF	TGTGCCAGCAGCCCCCCTCGGGGACAGGGGATCTACGAGCAGTACTTC
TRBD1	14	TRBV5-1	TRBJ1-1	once	CASTPQGAAIEAFF	TGCGCCAGCACCCCACAGGGGGCGGCTATAGAAGCTTTCTTT
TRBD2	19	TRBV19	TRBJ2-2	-	CASSRLAGEGSDNTGELFF	TGTGCCAGTAGTAGACTAGCGGGAGAAGGCTCTGATAACACCGGGGAGCTGTTTTTT
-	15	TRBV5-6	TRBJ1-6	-	CASSFGWQGGSPLHF	TGTGCCAGCAGCTTTGGGTGGCAGGGTGGTTCACCCCTCCACTTT
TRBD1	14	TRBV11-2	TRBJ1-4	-	CASSQGQGNEKLFF	TGTGCCAGCAGCCAAGGACAGGGCAATGAAAAACTGTTTTTT
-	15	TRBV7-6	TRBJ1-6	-	CASSLGQAPNSPLHF	TGTGCCAGCAGCTTAGGACAGGCCCCTAATTCACCCCTCCACTTT
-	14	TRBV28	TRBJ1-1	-	CASSFGDTGLEAFF	TGTGCCAGCAGTTTTGGGGACACGGGGTTGGAAGCTTTCTTT
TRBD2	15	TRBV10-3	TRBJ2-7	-	CAISLGLAGTYEQYF	TGTGCCATCAGCCTAGGACTAGCGGGGACCTACGAGCAGTACTTC
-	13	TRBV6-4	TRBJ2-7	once	CASSDDPTGEQYF	TGTGCCAGCAGTGACGACCCGACGGGCGAGCAGTACTTC
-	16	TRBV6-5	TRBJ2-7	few	CASSYSFSGLSYEQYF	TGTGCCAGCAGTTACTCGTTCAGCGGGCTCTCCTACGAGCAGTACTTC
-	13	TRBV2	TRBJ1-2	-	CASRGDQVYGYTF	TGTGCCAGCAGAGGGGATCAAGTCTATGGCTACACCTTC
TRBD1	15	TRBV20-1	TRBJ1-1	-	CSASTHDRENTEAFF	TGCAGTGCTAGTACCCATGACAGGGAGAACACTGAAGCTTTCTTT
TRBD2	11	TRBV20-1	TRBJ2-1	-	CSGGGDNEQFF	TGCAGTGGCGGGGGAGACAATGAGCAGTTCTTC
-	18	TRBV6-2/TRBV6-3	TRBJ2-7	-	CASSYSSTGRANSYEQYF	TGTGCCAGCAGTTACTCGAGTACGGGCAGGGCGAATTCCTACGAGCAGTACTTC
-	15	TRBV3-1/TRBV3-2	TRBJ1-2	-	CASSPGGVRGYGYTF	TGTGCCAGCAGCCCTGGGGGGGTAAGGGGCTATGGCTACACCTTC
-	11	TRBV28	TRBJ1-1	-	CASSLWGEAFF	TGTGCCAGCAGTTTATGGGGCGAAGCTTTCTTT
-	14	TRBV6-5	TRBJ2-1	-	CASGRAGSNNEQFF	TGTGCCAGCGGTCGGGCGGGATCCAACAATGAGCAGTTCTTC
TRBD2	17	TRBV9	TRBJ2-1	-	CASSFRTSGIDTWEQFF	TGTGCCAGCAGCTTCCGGACTAGCGGGATAGATACTTGGGAGCAGTTCTTC
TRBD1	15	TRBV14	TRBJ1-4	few	CASSQTGGLSEKLFF	TGTGCCAGCAGCCAAACAGGGGGCTTATCTGAAAAACTGTTTTTT
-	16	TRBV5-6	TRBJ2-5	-	CASSDPRESLGETQYF	TGTGCCAGCAGCGATCCCCGGGAGTCCCTGGGGGAGACCCAGTACTTC
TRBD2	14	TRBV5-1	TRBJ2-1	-	CASSVAGVYHEQFF	TGCGCCAGCAGTGTAGCGGGAGTTTACCATGAGCAGTTCTTC
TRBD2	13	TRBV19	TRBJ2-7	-	CASSIRLANEQYF	TGTGCCAGTAGTATCAGACTAGCGAACGAGCAGTACTTC
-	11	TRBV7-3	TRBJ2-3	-	CASSSTDTQYF	TGTGCCAGCAGCTCTACAGATACGCAGTATTTT
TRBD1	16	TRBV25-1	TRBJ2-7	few	CASSENGGTGFYEQYF	TGTGCCAGCAGTGAAAACGGCGGGACAGGGTTCTACGAGCAGTACTTC
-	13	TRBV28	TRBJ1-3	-	CAGSDNSGNTIYF	TGTGCCGGGTCCGACAACTCTGGAAACACCATATATTTT
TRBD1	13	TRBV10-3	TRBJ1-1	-	CATQDRVNTEAFF	TGTGCCACCCAAGACAGGGTGAACACTGAAGCTTTCTTT
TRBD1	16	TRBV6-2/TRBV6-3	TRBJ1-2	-	CASSSIPGTGVSGYTF	TGTGCCAGCAGTTCTATTCCCGGGACAGGGGTCTCTGGCTACACCTTC
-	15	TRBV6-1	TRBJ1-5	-	CASSEVAPADQPQHF	TGTGCCAGCAGTGAAGTAGCCCCGGCGGATCAGCCCCAGCATTTT
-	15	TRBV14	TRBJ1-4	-	CASSPGVATNEKLFF	TGTGCCAGCAGCCCCGGAGTTGCAACTAATGAAAAACTGTTTTTT
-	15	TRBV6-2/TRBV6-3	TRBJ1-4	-	CASSVRDNLDEKLFF	TGTGCCAGCAGCGTCCGGGACAATCTAGATGAAAAACTGTTTTTT
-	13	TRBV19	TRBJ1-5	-	CASSIGGWQPQHF	TGTGCCAGTAGTATTGGGGGCTGGCAGCCCCAGCATTTT
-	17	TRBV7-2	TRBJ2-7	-	CASSRRTEPHISYEQYF	TGTGCCAGCAGCCGGAGGACTGAACCGCATATCTCCTACGAGCAGTACTTC
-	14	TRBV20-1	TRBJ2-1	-	CSASRGGGYNEQFF	TGCAGTGCTAGTAGGGGGGGAGGGTACAATGAGCAGTTCTTC
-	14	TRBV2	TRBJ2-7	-	CASSGQELTYEQYF	TGTGCCAGCAGTGGACAGGAGCTAACCTACGAGCAGTACTTC
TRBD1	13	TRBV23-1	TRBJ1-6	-	CASKGQGLSPLHF	TGCGCCAGCAAGGGACAGGGCCTTTCACCCCTCCACTTT
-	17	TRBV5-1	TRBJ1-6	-	CASSLALGERNNSPLHF	TGCGCCAGCAGCTTGGCGTTGGGAGAAAGAAATAATTCACCCCTCCACTTT
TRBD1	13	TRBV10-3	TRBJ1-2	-	CATTGTGGYGYTF	TGTGCCACTACCGGGACAGGGGGCTATGGCTACACCTTC
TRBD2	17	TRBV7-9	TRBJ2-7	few	CASSPGLAGGRLYEQYF	TGTGCCAGCAGCCCGGGACTAGCGGGAGGCAGACTATACGAGCAGTACTTC
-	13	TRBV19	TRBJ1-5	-	CASSILQVQPQHF	TGTGCCAGTAGTATTTTACAGGTACAGCCCCAGCATTTT